This T cell receptor (beta chain) originates from a study of beta chain features in type 1 diabetes. CDR1 is MNHNS, CDR2 SASEGT, per germline. Trimming cost V 7 bases and J 3 bases, with 13 bases left between them. The CDR3 has 14 residues. This clone was seen at least ten times. Its antigen is not identified. Findings and limits, study-wide: All four CD4+ subsets from Type 1 diabetes patients carried moderately but significantly shorter TCRB CDR3s.

Expressed TCRB transcripts got sequenced, as all isolated RNA was reverse transcribed. Libraries were prepared by immunoSEQ multiplex PCR; TCRdb keeps only in-frame clonotypes and omits some of them. The sample includes 140,000 to 150,000 clones, about 13% of them seen just once. This receptor was taken from a man younger than 30 with type 1 diabetes. The chain recombines TRBV6-1 with TRBJ2-1, with TRBD1 as a possible D gene (5 bases). Sample: central memory CD4+ T cells from blood. The CDR3 nucleotides are TGTGCCAGCAACGACAGAAATCTCTACAATGAGCAGTTCTTC. It specifies CASNDRNLYNEQFF.